This entry concerns a single T cell receptor beta chain. The antigen this receptor binds is unknown. Base qualities are missing; no much larger clone stands one base away. Library preparation used RT-PCR. The sequencer listed for this sample is NextSeq 550. TCRdb reanalyzed the raw reads on its own, using fastp at Q25 for trimming and MiXCR for clone calling, and kept in-frame beta chains. Rows with a matching CDR3 protein are joined into one entry that keeps the most common DNA and genes. Within this sample are about 960,000 distinct CDR3 sequences, with about 20% of them counted one time only. Clones ranked in the top ten supply roughly 6% of the sample. This record comes from a study of patients and donors after allogeneic stem cell transplantation (dated by TCRdb to the early 2020s). The CDR3 contains 15 residues, cysteine and phenylalanine counted. The retained sequence is limited to the CDR3, 45 bases, with the frame set at the first base. The V end loses 0 bases and the J end loses 1 base, and a stretch of 10 bases separates them. The CDR1 and CDR2 encoded by the germline V gene are MNHNS and SASEGT.

Sequencing was done on a sample of blood, either unsorted or a sorted T cell fraction (not recorded which). This sequence uses TRBV6-1 and TRBJ2-7, with an unclear D gene assignment. This sequence was found in a human donor who was either an allogeneic HSCT recipient or a stem cell or donor lymphocyte infusion donor (not recorded which). It is not recorded whose cells these are; they may come from a transplant donor. The CDR3 here reads CASSEAMDGSYEQYF. The DNA sequence reads TGTGCCAGCAGTGAAGCGATGGACGGATCCTACGAGCAGTACTTC.